The sequence of this TCR beta chain was determined in a study of T cells in Graves' hyperthyroidism and ophthalmopathy. General study results and limits: Prediction of ophthalmopathy progression came a median roughly 6.4 months pre-onset. Most clonotypes that expanded in the thyroid above 0.001 also showed up in blood.

This clonotype was picked up many times. Its antigen is not identified. Criteria for exclusion of patients were uncontrolled infection, other autoimmune disease, pregnancy or lactation. On the basis of clinical symptoms, serum thyroxine and TRAb, thyroid ultrasound and orbital computed tomography, diagnoses were made. J lost 4 bases, V lost 6 bases, and 6 bases had no gene match. Germline CDR1 is MNHNS and CDR2 is SASEGT. The CDR3 sequence is 16 residues long. The TCR beta CDR3 regions underwent amplification using RNA transcripts as the source. Carried out on the TCR CDR3, a first-round RT-PCR used the HTBI primer set. Using its own MiXCR run on the multiplex PCR reads, TCRdb lists one record per CDR3 protein. This sample carries 350,000 to 400,000 distinct CDR3 sequences, around 14% of them seen once, and the ten largest clones take 11%.

The chain links TRBV6-1 to TRBJ2-3; 14 nucleotides line up with TRBD2. The sequenced material came from blood. The receptor's source is a woman aged 60-70 years with Graves' hyperthyroidism. The CDR3 is CASSRGTSGSSDTQYF. In DNA, the CDR3 is TGTGCCAGCAGCCGCGGGACTAGCGGGAGCTCAGATACGCAGTATTTT.